These T cell receptor beta chains were read from a single sample in a study of control samples from healthy donors and cancer patients. Assay used: immunoSEQ multiplex PCR; TCRdb lists only in-frame clones, some missing. The top ten clones hold around 2% of a sample with roughly 180,000 clones, approximately 91% of them seen once. The sequenced sample consisted of blood. These receptors originate from a woman in her thirties or forties in good health. Each CDR3 is given with its conserved first and last residue. The D gene is left open where the match is weak.

D gene: NA; V gene: TRBV5-6; J gene: TRBJ1-5; CDR3 protein: CASSLGGGWPRPQHF; CDR3 DNA: TGTGCCAGCAGCTTAGGGGGAGGGTGGCCGAGGCCCCAGCATTTT
D gene: NA; V gene: TRBV10-2; J gene: TRBJ2-7; CDR3 protein: CASSELSTGRVYEQYF; CDR3 DNA: TGCGCCAGCAGTGAGCTCTCGACAGGCAGAGTCTACGAGCAGTACTTC
D gene: TRBD2; V gene: TRBV9; J gene: TRBJ2-2; CDR3 protein: CASSAGTRSTGELFF; CDR3 DNA: TGTGCCAGCAGCGCCGGGACTAGGAGCACCGGGGAGCTGTTTTTT
D gene: NA; V gene: TRBV12-3/TRBV12-4; J gene: TRBJ2-1; CDR3 protein: CASSFIRFEQFF; CDR3 DNA: TGTGCCAGCAGTTTTATTAGGTTTGAGCAGTTCTTC
D gene: NA; V gene: TRBV6-2/TRBV6-3; J gene: TRBJ2-2; CDR3 protein: CASSYYRPGELFF; CDR3 DNA: TGTGCCAGCAGTTACTACCGCCCCGGGGAGCTGTTTTTT
D gene: NA; V gene: TRBV6-2/TRBV6-3; J gene: TRBJ1-1; CDR3 protein: CASSSGGFGNTEAFF; CDR3 DNA: TGTGCCAGCAGTTCGGGGGGTTTTGGGAACACTGAAGCTTTCTTT
D gene: NA; V gene: TRBV3-1/TRBV3-2; J gene: TRBJ2-5; CDR3 protein: CASSQETGQWETQYF; CDR3 DNA: TGTGCCAGCAGCCAGGAGACAGGTCAGTGGGAGACCCAGTACTTC
D gene: TRBD2; V gene: TRBV23-1; J gene: TRBJ2-7; CDR3 protein: CASSQRGLAGPYEQYF; CDR3 DNA: TGCGCCAGCAGTCAACGGGGACTAGCGGGGCCCTACGAGCAGTACTTC
D gene: NA; V gene: TRBV7-9; J gene: TRBJ1-6; CDR3 protein: CASSPGPNNSPLHF; CDR3 DNA: TGTGCCAGCAGCCCAGGACCCAATAATTCACCCCTCCACTTT
D gene: TRBD2; V gene: TRBV9; J gene: TRBJ2-7; CDR3 protein: CASSPGELAGGISYEQYF; CDR3 DNA: TGTGCCAGCAGCCCAGGGGAACTAGCGGGGGGTATCTCCTACGAGCAGTACTTC
D gene: TRBD2; V gene: TRBV6-5; J gene: TRBJ2-7; CDR3 protein: CASRRTSGTYEQYF; CDR3 DNA: TGTGCCAGCAGGCGGACTAGCGGGACTTACGAGCAGTACTTC
D gene: NA; V gene: TRBV6-6; J gene: TRBJ1-1; CDR3 protein: CASSYSEPNTEAFF; CDR3 DNA: TGTGCCAGCAGTTACTCTGAGCCGAACACTGAAGCTTTCTTT
D gene: NA; V gene: TRBV10-3; J gene: TRBJ1-5; CDR3 protein: CAIRSGESNQPQHF; CDR3 DNA: TGTGCCATCAGGTCAGGAGAGAGCAATCAGCCCCAGCATTTT
D gene: NA; V gene: TRBV10-3; J gene: TRBJ2-5; CDR3 protein: CAISESDNQETQYF; CDR3 DNA: TGTGCCATCAGTGAGTCGGACAACCAAGAGACCCAGTACTTC
D gene: NA; V gene: TRBV12-5; J gene: TRBJ2-2; CDR3 protein: CASTRATNTGELFF; CDR3 DNA: TGTGCTAGTACAAGGGCGACGAACACCGGGGAGCTGTTTTTT
D gene: TRBD1; V gene: TRBV6-1; J gene: TRBJ1-5; CDR3 protein: CASSEAGQGTGQPQHF; CDR3 DNA: TGTGCCAGCAGTGAAGCGGGACAGGGTACCGGTCAGCCCCAGCATTTT
D gene: TRBD1; V gene: TRBV5-1; J gene: TRBJ1-4; CDR3 protein: CASSEQGGSEKLFF; CDR3 DNA: TGCGCCAGCAGCGAACAGGGGGGTAGTGAAAAACTGTTTTTT
D gene: TRBD1; V gene: TRBV2; J gene: TRBJ2-3; CDR3 protein: CASGPGQVSTDTQYF; CDR3 DNA: TGTGCCAGCGGACCAGGACAGGTTAGCACAGATACGCAGTATTTT
D gene: NA; V gene: TRBV18; J gene: TRBJ2-1; CDR3 protein: CASTTTPSAQSVEQFF; CDR3 DNA: TGTGCCAGCACAACAACTCCTAGCGCCCAGTCGGTTGAGCAGTTCTTC
D gene: TRBD1; V gene: TRBV2; J gene: TRBJ1-1; CDR3 protein: CASRMTGANTEAFF; CDR3 DNA: TGTGCCAGCAGGATGACAGGGGCGAACACTGAAGCTTTCTTT
D gene: TRBD1; V gene: TRBV5-6; J gene: TRBJ2-7; CDR3 protein: CASSTDRVSYEQYF; CDR3 DNA: TGTGCCAGCAGCACAGACAGGGTATCCTACGAGCAGTACTTC
D gene: TRBD2; V gene: TRBV25-1; J gene: TRBJ2-1; CDR3 protein: CASFGTSGLPNNEQFF; CDR3 DNA: TGTGCCAGCTTCGGGACTAGCGGGTTACCGAACAATGAGCAGTTCTTC